This record concerns one T cell receptor (beta chain) sequence. The antigen is unknown. This sample was taken from a study of T cell responses to AZD1222 COVID-19 vaccine. Study-wide findings and caveats: Spike-specific TCRs gained breadth and depth after people received two AZD1222 doses.

Per the germline V gene, CDR1 is SGHAT and CDR2 is FQDESV (reference sequence). The germline V and J ends were trimmed by 5 bases and 2 bases, with 12 bases remaining between them. This CDR3 contains 14 residues. TCRdb's copy holds only in-frame clones and misses some; the assay was immunoSEQ multiplex PCR. The sample lists over 75,000 clones, 90% occurring once. This chain uses TRBV11-1 with TRBJ2-5, with D perhaps TRBD1 or TRBD2 (5 bases each). The sequence was collected from an adult in good health. The specimen was peripheral blood, collected on day 0 of AZD1222 vaccination. For the CDR3, the DNA is TGTGCCAGCAGCCTTGGGACGGAGCAAGAGACCCAGTACTTC. It translates to CASSLGTEQETQYF.